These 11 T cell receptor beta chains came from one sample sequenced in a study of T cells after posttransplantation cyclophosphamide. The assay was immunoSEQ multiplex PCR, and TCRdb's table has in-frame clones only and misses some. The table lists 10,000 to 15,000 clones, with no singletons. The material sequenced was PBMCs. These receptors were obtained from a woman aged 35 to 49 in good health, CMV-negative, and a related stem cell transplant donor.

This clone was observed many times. The chain's CDR3 is CASSSRTSLYEQYF. In DNA form, the CDR3 reads TGTGCCAGCAGCTCCAGGACTAGCCTCTACGAGCAGTACTTC. The chain employs TRBV7-2 and TRBJ2-7; 8 nucleotides match TRBD2. This CDR3 region has 14 residues. The V gene's germline CDR1 is SGHTA and CDR2 FQGNSA. The ends lost 4 bases at V and 3 bases at J; junction bases unmatched: 5.

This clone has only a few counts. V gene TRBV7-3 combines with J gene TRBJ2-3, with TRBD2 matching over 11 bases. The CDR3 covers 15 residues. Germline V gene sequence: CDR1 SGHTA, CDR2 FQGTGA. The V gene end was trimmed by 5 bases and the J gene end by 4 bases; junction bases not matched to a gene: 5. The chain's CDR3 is CASSPTSGVADTQYF. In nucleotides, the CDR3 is TGTGCCAGCAGCCCGACTAGCGGGGTAGCAGATACGCAGTATTTT.

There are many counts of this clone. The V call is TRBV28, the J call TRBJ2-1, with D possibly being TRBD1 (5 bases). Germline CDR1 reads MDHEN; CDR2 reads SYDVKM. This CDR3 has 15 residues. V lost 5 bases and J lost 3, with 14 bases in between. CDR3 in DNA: TGTGCCAGCAGTACGACAGCGTTTATCTACAATGAGCAGTTCTTC. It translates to CASSTTAFIYNEQFF.

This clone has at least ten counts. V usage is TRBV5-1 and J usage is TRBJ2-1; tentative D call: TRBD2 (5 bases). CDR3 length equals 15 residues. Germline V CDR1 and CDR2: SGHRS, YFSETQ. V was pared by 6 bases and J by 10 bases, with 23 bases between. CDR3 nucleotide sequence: TGCGCCAGCAAAGAGGATGGCGGGTTCGGTCTCGAGCAGTTCTTC. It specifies CASKEDGGFGLEQFF.

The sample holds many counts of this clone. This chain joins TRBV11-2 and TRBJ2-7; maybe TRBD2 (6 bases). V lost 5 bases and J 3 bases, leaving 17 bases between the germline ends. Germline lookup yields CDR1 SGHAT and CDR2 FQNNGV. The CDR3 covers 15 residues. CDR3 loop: CASSPPGTVGYEQYF. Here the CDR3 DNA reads TGTGCCAGCAGCCCACCCGGGACTGTAGGCTACGAGCAGTACTTC.

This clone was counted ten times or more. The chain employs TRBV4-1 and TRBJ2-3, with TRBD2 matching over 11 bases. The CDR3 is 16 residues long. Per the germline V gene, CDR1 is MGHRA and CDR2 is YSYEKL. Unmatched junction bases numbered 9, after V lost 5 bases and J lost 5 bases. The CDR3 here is CASSRNSGGAGDTQYF. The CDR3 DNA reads TGCGCCAGCAGCAGAAATAGCGGGGGGGCCGGAGATACGCAGTATTTT.

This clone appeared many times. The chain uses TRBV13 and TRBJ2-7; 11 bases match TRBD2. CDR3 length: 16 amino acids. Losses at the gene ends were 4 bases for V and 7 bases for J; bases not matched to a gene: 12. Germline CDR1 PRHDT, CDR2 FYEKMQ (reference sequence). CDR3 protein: CASSSAIAGGRGEQYF. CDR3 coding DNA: TGTGCCAGCAGCTCCGCAATAGCGGGGGGGCGGGGGGAGCAGTACTTC.

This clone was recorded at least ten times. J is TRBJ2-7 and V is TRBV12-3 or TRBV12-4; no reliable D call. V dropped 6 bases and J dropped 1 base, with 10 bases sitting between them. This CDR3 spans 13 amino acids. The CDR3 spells CASRITYSYEQYF. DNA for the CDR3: TGTGCCAGCAGGATTACCTATTCCTACGAGCAGTACTTC.

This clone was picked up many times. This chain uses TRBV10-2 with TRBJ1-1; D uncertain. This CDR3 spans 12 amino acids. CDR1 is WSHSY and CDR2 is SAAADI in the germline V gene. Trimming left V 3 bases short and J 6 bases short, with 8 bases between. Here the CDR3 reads CASSEGPSEAFF. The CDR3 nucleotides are TGCGCCAGCAGTGAAGGTCCGTCTGAAGCTTTCTTT.

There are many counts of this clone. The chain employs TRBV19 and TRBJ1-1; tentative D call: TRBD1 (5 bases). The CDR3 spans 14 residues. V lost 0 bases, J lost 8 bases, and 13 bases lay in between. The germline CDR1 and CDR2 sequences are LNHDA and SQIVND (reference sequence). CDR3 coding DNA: TGTGCCAGTAGTATAGATGGGTGGAGGGGAGAAGCTTTCTTT. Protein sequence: CASSIDGWRGEAFF.

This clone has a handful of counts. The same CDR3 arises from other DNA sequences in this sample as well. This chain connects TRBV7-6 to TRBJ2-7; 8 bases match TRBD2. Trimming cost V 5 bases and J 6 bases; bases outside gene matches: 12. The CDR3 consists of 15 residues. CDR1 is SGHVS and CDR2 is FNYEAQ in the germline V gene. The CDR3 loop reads CASSPAVGGRFEQYF. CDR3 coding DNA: TGTGCCAGCAGCCCCGCCGTCGGCGGGAGGTTCGAGCAGTACTTC.